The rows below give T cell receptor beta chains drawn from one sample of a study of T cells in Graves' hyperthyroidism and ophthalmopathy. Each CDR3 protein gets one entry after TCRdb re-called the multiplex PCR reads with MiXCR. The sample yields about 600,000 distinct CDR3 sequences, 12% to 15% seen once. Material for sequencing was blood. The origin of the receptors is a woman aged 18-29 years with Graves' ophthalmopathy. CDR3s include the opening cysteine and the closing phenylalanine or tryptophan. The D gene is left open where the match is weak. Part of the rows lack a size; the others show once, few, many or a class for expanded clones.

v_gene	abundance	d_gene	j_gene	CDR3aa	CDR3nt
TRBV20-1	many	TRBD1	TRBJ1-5	CSAAGDGTGWDQPQHF	TGCAGTGCCGCCGGGGATGGGACAGGGTGGGATCAGCCCCAGCATTTT
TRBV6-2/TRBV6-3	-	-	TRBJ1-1	CASGNWNTKAFF	TGTGCCAGCGGTAACTGGAACACTAAAGCTTTCTTT
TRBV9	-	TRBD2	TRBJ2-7	CASSPRAASGPSSYEQYF	TGTGCCAGCAGCCCCCGAGCCGCTAGCGGCCCGAGCTCCTACGAGCAGTACTTC
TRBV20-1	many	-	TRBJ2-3	CSASVAYAVSTDTQYF	TGCAGTGCTAGCGTGGCTTACGCGGTTTCCACAGATACGCAGTATTTT
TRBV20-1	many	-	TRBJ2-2	CSATRDGLNTGELFF	TGCAGTGCTACCCGGGACGGACTGAACACCGGGGAGCTGTTTTTT
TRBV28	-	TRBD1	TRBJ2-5	CASSFEQGANLWQETQYF	TGTGCCAGCAGTTTCGAACAGGGGGCAAACTTGTGGCAAGAGACCCAGTACTTC
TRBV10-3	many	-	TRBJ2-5	CAIPGHRDQETQYF	TGTGCCATACCGGGACATAGGGACCAAGAGACCCAGTACTTC
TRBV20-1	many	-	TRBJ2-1	CSAPRLLSSYNEQFF	TGCAGTGCTCCTCGACTTCTCAGCTCCTACAATGAGCAGTTCTTC
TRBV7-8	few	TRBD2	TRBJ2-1	CASSLGERERWNEQFF	TGTGCCAGCAGCTTGGGAGAGCGGGAGCGATGGAATGAGCAGTTCTTC
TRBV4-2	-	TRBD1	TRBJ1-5	CASSQGQGASQPQHF	TGTGCCAGCAGCCAAGGACAGGGGGCTAGTCAGCCCCAGCATTTT
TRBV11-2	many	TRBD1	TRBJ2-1	CASSQPATGWNEQFF	TGTGCCAGCAGCCAGCCGGCGACAGGGTGGAATGAGCAGTTCTTC
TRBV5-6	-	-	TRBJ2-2	CASSLAWARGPGELFF	TGTGCCAGCAGCTTGGCTTGGGCCAGGGGTCCCGGGGAGCTGTTTTTT
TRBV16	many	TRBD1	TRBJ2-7	CASSQRGQGGEQYF	TGTGCCAGCAGCCAAAGGGGACAGGGAGGCGAGCAGTACTTC
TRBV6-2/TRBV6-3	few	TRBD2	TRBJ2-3	CASSYWGRAEDTQYF	TGTGCCAGCAGTTATTGGGGGAGGGCCGAAGATACGCAGTATTTT
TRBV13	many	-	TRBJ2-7	CASSLESGPYEQYF	TGTGCCAGCAGCTTAGAAAGCGGGCCCTACGAGCAGTACTTC
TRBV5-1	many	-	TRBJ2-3	CASSRAGIGADTQYF	TGCGCCAGCAGCCGAGCAGGGATTGGTGCAGATACGCAGTATTTT
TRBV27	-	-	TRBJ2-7	CASSFKGFSYEQYF	TGTGCCAGCAGTTTTAAAGGGTTCTCGTACGAGCAGTACTTC
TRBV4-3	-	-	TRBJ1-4	CASSQDDRAGDEKLFF	TGCGCCAGCAGCCAAGATGATAGGGCAGGGGATGAAAAACTGTTTTTT
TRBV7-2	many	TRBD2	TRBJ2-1	CASSHGTSGTGEQFF	TGTGCCAGCAGTCACGGGACTAGCGGGACAGGTGAGCAGTTCTTC
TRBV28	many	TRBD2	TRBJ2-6	CASTPRRMTSGTVPGANVLTF	TGTGCCAGCACCCCCCGCCGGATGACTAGCGGGACCGTGCCAGGGGCCAACGTCCTGACTTTC
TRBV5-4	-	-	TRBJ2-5	CASSFDGGIQETQYF	TGTGCCAGCAGCTTCGACGGAGGGATACAAGAGACCCAGTACTTC
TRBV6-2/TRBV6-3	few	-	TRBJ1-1	CATNDGTGNTEAFF	TGTGCCACCAACGATGGGACGGGGAACACTGAAGCTTTCTTT
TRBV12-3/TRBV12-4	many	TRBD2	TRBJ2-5	CASSSTSAKTQYF	TGTGCCAGCAGTTCGACTAGCGCAAAGACCCAGTACTTC